This T cell receptor beta chain originates from a study of T cells in Graves' hyperthyroidism and ophthalmopathy. This CDR3 spans 16 amino acids. CDR1 and CDR2 (germline): MNHNS, SASEGT. Losses at the gene ends were 7 bases for V and 6 bases for J; bases not matched to a gene: 12. Over 18 months, lack of ophthalmopathy progression marked Graves' hyperthyroidism as stable. The investigators amplified TCR beta CDR3 regions from RNA transcripts. Using the HTBI primer set, a first-round RT-PCR was run on the TCR CDR3. TCRdb fed the multiplex PCR reads into MiXCR, producing one record per CDR3 protein. The sample lists around 450,000 distinct CDR3 sequences; approximately 14% were seen once. This clonotype was picked up a small number of times.

This rearrangement joins TRBV6-1 to TRBJ2-2; 9 bases match TRBD1. The sequencing sample was made of blood. The sequence came from a woman under 30 with Graves' hyperthyroidism. CDR3 nucleotide sequence: TGTGCCAGCAAAATCAGGGGACAGGGAGTCCCCGGGGAGCTGTTTTTT. This gives the protein CASKIRGQGVPGELFF.